This is a list of T cell receptor beta chains from one sample in a study of regulatory T cells in long-lasting Graves disease. TCRdb re-analysed the multiplex PCR reads in MiXCR, keeping a single row per CDR3 protein. The sample shows under 300,000 distinct CDR3 sequences, 15% to 20% of them seen only once. These data also formed part of another study, on T cells in Graves' hyperthyroidism and ophthalmopathy.

Sample: peripheral blood mononuclear cells (PBMCs), taken at new diagnosis, from a patient treated with antithyroid drugs. The receptors come from a woman aged 25 to 39 with Graves disease. CDR3s include the opening cysteine and the closing phenylalanine or tryptophan. A D gene is named only where the DNA matches it firmly. A row's size may be missing; if present it is once, few, many or a size class.

clone size: many; J gene: TRBJ1-1; V gene: TRBV13; D gene: TRBD1; CDR3 protein: CASSWDRGLGTEAFF; CDR3 DNA: TGTGCCAGCAGCTGGGACAGGGGGCTTGGGACTGAAGCTTTCTTT
clone size: many; J gene: TRBJ2-7; V gene: TRBV4-2; D gene: NA; CDR3 protein: CASSQDLRTYEQYF; CDR3 DNA: TGTGCCAGCAGCCAAGATCTGCGGACCTACGAGCAGTACTTC
clone size: many; J gene: TRBJ2-7; V gene: TRBV7-9; D gene: NA; CDR3 protein: CASSLAWGSSYEQYF; CDR3 DNA: TGTGCCAGCAGCTTAGCCTGGGGCAGCTCCTACGAGCAGTACTTC
clone size: few; J gene: TRBJ2-4; V gene: TRBV19; D gene: NA; CDR3 protein: CASSIGQENIQYF; CDR3 DNA: TGTGCCAGTAGTATAGGACAAGAAAACATTCAGTACTTC
clone size: many; J gene: TRBJ1-5; V gene: TRBV3-1; D gene: NA; CDR3 protein: CASSQGWGYPQHF; CDR3 DNA: TGTGCCAGCAGCCAAGGTTGGGGATATCCCCAGCATTTT
clone size: many; J gene: TRBJ1-5; V gene: TRBV4-1; D gene: NA; CDR3 protein: CASSRQTDQPQHF; CDR3 DNA: TGCGCCAGCAGCCGGCAGACAGATCAGCCCCAGCATTTT
clone size: many; J gene: TRBJ1-1; V gene: TRBV11-2; D gene: NA; CDR3 protein: CASSLGVMATEAFF; CDR3 DNA: TGTGCCAGCAGCTTAGGGGTCATGGCCACTGAAGCTTTCTTT
clone size: few; J gene: TRBJ2-7; V gene: TRBV4-2; D gene: NA; CDR3 protein: CASSQDVTSLYEQYF; CDR3 DNA: TGTGCCAGCAGCCAAGATGTAACTAGCTTGTACGAGCAGTACTTC
clone size: many; J gene: TRBJ2-1; V gene: TRBV29-1; D gene: TRBD1; CDR3 protein: CSVEGGGGTGGLNEQFF; CDR3 DNA: TGCAGCGTTGAAGGGGGGGGGGGGACAGGGGGACTCAATGAGCAGTTCTTC
clone size: many; J gene: TRBJ1-1; V gene: TRBV10-3; D gene: NA; CDR3 protein: CAIAAGMNTEAFF; CDR3 DNA: TGTGCCATCGCGGCAGGTATGAACACTGAAGCTTTCTTT
clone size: many; J gene: TRBJ1-1; V gene: TRBV19; D gene: NA; CDR3 protein: CASSIGLGLVAEAFF; CDR3 DNA: TGTGCCAGTAGTATCGGGCTTGGACTGGTCGCTGAAGCTTTCTTT
clone size: NA; J gene: TRBJ1-1; V gene: TRBV10-3; D gene: TRBD1; CDR3 protein: CAISDRDSLNTEAFF; CDR3 DNA: TGTGCCATCAGTGATAGGGACAGCTTGAACACTGAAGCTTTCTTT
clone size: many; J gene: TRBJ1-1; V gene: TRBV27; D gene: TRBD1; CDR3 protein: CASSLWGQGNTEAFF; CDR3 DNA: TGTGCCAGCAGTTTATGGGGACAGGGGAACACTGAAGCTTTCTTT
clone size: many; J gene: TRBJ1-2; V gene: TRBV6-1; D gene: NA; CDR3 protein: CASTPASYNYGYTF; CDR3 DNA: TGTGCCAGCACCCCGGCCTCTTATAACTATGGCTACACCTTC
clone size: many; J gene: TRBJ1-6; V gene: TRBV20-1; D gene: NA; CDR3 protein: CSAREVKGPSYNSPLHF; CDR3 DNA: TGCAGTGCTAGGGAGGTGAAAGGGCCCTCCTATAATTCACCCCTCCACTTT
clone size: NA; J gene: TRBJ2-2; V gene: TRBV5-1; D gene: NA; CDR3 protein: CASSLEPRSGELFF; CDR3 DNA: TGCGCCAGCAGCTTGGAACCCCGCAGCGGGGAGCTGTTTTTT
clone size: many; J gene: TRBJ2-7; V gene: TRBV7-8; D gene: TRBD2; CDR3 protein: CASSLAPRTSPYEQYF; CDR3 DNA: TGTGCCAGCAGCTTAGCCCCAAGGACTAGTCCCTACGAGCAGTACTTC
clone size: many; J gene: TRBJ2-7; V gene: TRBV7-9; D gene: TRBD1; CDR3 protein: CASSQNRGPVYEQYF; CDR3 DNA: TGTGCCAGCAGCCAAAACAGGGGGCCGGTCTACGAGCAGTACTTC
clone size: few; J gene: TRBJ2-4; V gene: TRBV19; D gene: NA; CDR3 protein: CASGDFANIQYF; CDR3 DNA: TGTGCCAGTGGTGACTTCGCGAACATTCAGTACTTC
clone size: many; J gene: TRBJ1-4; V gene: TRBV20-1; D gene: NA; CDR3 protein: CSARDIMRSTNEKLFF; CDR3 DNA: TGCAGTGCTAGAGATATTATGCGGTCAACTAATGAAAAACTGTTTTTT
clone size: NA; J gene: TRBJ2-1; V gene: TRBV18; D gene: TRBD2; CDR3 protein: CAGSPRRTYREGYNEQFF; CDR3 DNA: TGTGCCGGCTCACCGCGGAGAACTTATAGGGAGGGCTACAATGAGCAGTTCTTC
clone size: few; J gene: TRBJ1-6; V gene: TRBV3-1; D gene: NA; CDR3 protein: CASSQDQTSDLNRANSPLHF; CDR3 DNA: TGTGCCAGCAGCCAAGATCAAACTAGTGACCTGAACAGGGCTAATTCACCCCTCCACTTT
clone size: many; J gene: TRBJ1-5; V gene: TRBV2; D gene: NA; CDR3 protein: CASSDFGNQPQHF; CDR3 DNA: TGTGCCAGCAGTGATTTTGGCAATCAGCCCCAGCATTTT
clone size: many; J gene: TRBJ1-5; V gene: TRBV20-1; D gene: TRBD1; CDR3 protein: CSARGTGDQPQHF; CDR3 DNA: TGCAGTGCTAGAGGGACAGGGGATCAGCCCCAGCATTTT
clone size: many; J gene: TRBJ2-5; V gene: TRBV10-3; D gene: TRBD1; CDR3 protein: CAIRTGSEGETQYF; CDR3 DNA: TGTGCCATCAGGACAGGGTCCGAGGGAGAGACCCAGTACTTC
clone size: many; J gene: TRBJ2-1; V gene: TRBV6-1; D gene: NA; CDR3 protein: CASSEVVGGFSYNEQFF; CDR3 DNA: TGTGCCAGCAGTGAAGTGGTTGGAGGGTTCTCCTACAATGAGCAGTTCTTC
clone size: many; J gene: TRBJ2-1; V gene: TRBV20-1; D gene: TRBD2; CDR3 protein: CSAPPLAGGSNEQFF; CDR3 DNA: TGCAGTGCGCCCCCGCTAGCGGGGGGATCCAATGAGCAGTTCTTC
clone size: many; J gene: TRBJ2-3; V gene: TRBV4-2; D gene: NA; CDR3 protein: CASSHLTTDTQYF; CDR3 DNA: TGTGCCAGCAGCCACCTGACCACAGATACGCAGTATTTT
clone size: few; J gene: TRBJ1-3; V gene: TRBV20-1; D gene: TRBD1; CDR3 protein: CSARDGGQILSGNTIYF; CDR3 DNA: TGCAGTGCTAGAGATGGGGGACAGATCCTCTCTGGAAACACCATATATTTT
clone size: many; J gene: TRBJ2-3; V gene: TRBV2; D gene: NA; CDR3 protein: CASRFGDTQYF; CDR3 DNA: TGTGCCAGCAGGTTTGGAGATACGCAGTATTTT
clone size: NA; J gene: TRBJ2-7; V gene: TRBV5-1; D gene: TRBD2; CDR3 protein: CASSLPRTSDSYEQYF; CDR3 DNA: TGCGCCAGCAGCTTGCCCCGGACTAGCGACTCCTACGAGCAGTACTTC
clone size: few; J gene: TRBJ1-5; V gene: TRBV7-2; D gene: NA; CDR3 protein: CASSSQIGSRDYNTGQPQHF; CDR3 DNA: TGTGCCAGCAGCTCCCAAATAGGTAGCCGGGACTACAATACAGGTCAGCCCCAGCATTTT
clone size: many; J gene: TRBJ2-5; V gene: TRBV11-2; D gene: NA; CDR3 protein: CASSSRSTQYF; CDR3 DNA: TGTGCCAGCAGCTCCCGTTCTACCCAGTACTTC
clone size: few; J gene: TRBJ1-4; V gene: TRBV19; D gene: NA; CDR3 protein: CASNPDSLRGGKLFF; CDR3 DNA: TGTGCCAGTAACCCGGACAGTTTAAGGGGGGGAAAACTGTTTTTT
clone size: many; J gene: TRBJ2-7; V gene: TRBV12-3/TRBV12-4; D gene: NA; CDR3 protein: CASSLSAGSSYEQYF; CDR3 DNA: TGTGCCAGCAGTTTATCGGCCGGGAGCTCCTACGAGCAGTACTTC
clone size: NA; J gene: TRBJ2-5; V gene: TRBV29-1; D gene: TRBD1; CDR3 protein: CSAMGQFQETQYF; CDR3 DNA: TGCAGCGCCATGGGACAGTTCCAAGAGACCCAGTACTTC
clone size: many; J gene: TRBJ2-3; V gene: TRBV2; D gene: TRBD2; CDR3 protein: CASRGAGGTDTQYF; CDR3 DNA: TGTGCCAGCAGGGGAGCGGGGGGCACAGATACGCAGTATTTT
clone size: many; J gene: TRBJ1-6; V gene: TRBV6-5; D gene: NA; CDR3 protein: CASSYSSWTTSNSPLHF; CDR3 DNA: TGTGCCAGCAGTTACTCGAGTTGGACCACAAGTAATTCACCCCTCCACTTT
clone size: many; J gene: TRBJ1-1; V gene: TRBV18; D gene: TRBD1; CDR3 protein: CASSLGQGRGNTEAFF; CDR3 DNA: TGTGCCAGCTCCCTAGGACAGGGACGGGGCAACACTGAAGCTTTCTTT
clone size: many; J gene: TRBJ2-3; V gene: TRBV2; D gene: NA; CDR3 protein: CASSDVTVSTDTQYF; CDR3 DNA: TGTGCCAGCAGTGATGTAACAGTTAGCACAGATACGCAGTATTTT
clone size: once; J gene: TRBJ1-4; V gene: TRBV6-5; D gene: NA; CDR3 protein: CASSYWVGEKLFF; CDR3 DNA: TGTGCCAGCAGTTACTGGGTTGGCGAAAAACTGTTTTTT
clone size: many; J gene: TRBJ1-2; V gene: TRBV6-1; D gene: TRBD1; CDR3 protein: CASRPGQGINYGYTF; CDR3 DNA: TGTGCCAGCAGACCGGGACAGGGAATTAACTATGGCTACACCTTC
clone size: NA; J gene: TRBJ2-3; V gene: TRBV3-1; D gene: TRBD2; CDR3 protein: CASSQDNRIAGGFTDTQYF; CDR3 DNA: TGTGCCAGCAGCCAAGATAACCGGATAGCGGGGGGCTTCACAGATACGCAGTATTTT
clone size: many; J gene: TRBJ1-2; V gene: TRBV6-2/TRBV6-3; D gene: NA; CDR3 protein: CASSPGRGDLYGYTF; CDR3 DNA: TGTGCCAGCAGCCCGGGCAGGGGTGATTTATATGGCTACACCTTC
clone size: NA; J gene: TRBJ2-1; V gene: TRBV11-2; D gene: NA; CDR3 protein: CASSLSSGLLYNEQFF; CDR3 DNA: TGTGCCAGCAGCTTATCGAGCGGTCTGCTTTACAATGAGCAGTTCTTC
clone size: many; J gene: TRBJ1-2; V gene: TRBV2; D gene: NA; CDR3 protein: CASSETRGQSF; CDR3 DNA: TGTGCCAGCAGTGAAACTAGGGGACAATCCTTC
clone size: many; J gene: TRBJ1-2; V gene: TRBV7-9; D gene: NA; CDR3 protein: CATKLPEPYGYTF; CDR3 DNA: TGTGCCACCAAACTACCTGAACCCTATGGCTACACCTTC
clone size: many; J gene: TRBJ2-1; V gene: TRBV7-2; D gene: TRBD1; CDR3 protein: CASSSMTGKLNEQFF; CDR3 DNA: TGTGCCAGCAGCTCCATGACAGGGAAACTCAATGAGCAGTTCTTC
clone size: NA; J gene: TRBJ2-5; V gene: TRBV2; D gene: NA; CDR3 protein: CASRADSNQETQYF; CDR3 DNA: TGTGCCAGCAGGGCTGACAGTAACCAAGAGACCCAGTACTTC
clone size: many; J gene: TRBJ2-3; V gene: TRBV9; D gene: NA; CDR3 protein: CASSVGGPSTDTQYF; CDR3 DNA: TGTGCCAGCAGCGTAGGCGGGCCTAGCACAGATACGCAGTATTTT
clone size: many; J gene: TRBJ1-1; V gene: TRBV9; D gene: NA; CDR3 protein: CASSEGGRNTEAFF; CDR3 DNA: TGTGCCAGCAGTGAAGGAGGCCGGAACACTGAAGCTTTCTTT